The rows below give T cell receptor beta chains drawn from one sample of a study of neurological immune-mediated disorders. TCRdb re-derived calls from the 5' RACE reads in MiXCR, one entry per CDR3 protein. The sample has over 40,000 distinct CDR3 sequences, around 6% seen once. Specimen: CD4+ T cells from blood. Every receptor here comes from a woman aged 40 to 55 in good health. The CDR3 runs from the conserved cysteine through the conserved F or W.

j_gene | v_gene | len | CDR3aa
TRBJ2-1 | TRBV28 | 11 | CASERRGGQFF
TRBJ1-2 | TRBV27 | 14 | CASSLNDRDYGYTF
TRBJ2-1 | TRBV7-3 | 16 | CASSSGLAGFYDEQFF
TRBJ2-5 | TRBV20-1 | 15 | CSARDSSSVQETQYF
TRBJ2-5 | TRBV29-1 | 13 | CTTGALGLETQYF
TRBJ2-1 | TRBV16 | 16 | CASSQSIGGLTNEQFF
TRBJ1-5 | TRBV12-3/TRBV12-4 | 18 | CASQTDREGRRGNQPQHF
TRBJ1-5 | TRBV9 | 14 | CASSSGTVTQPQHF
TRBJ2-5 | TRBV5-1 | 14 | CASSWVGVGETQYF
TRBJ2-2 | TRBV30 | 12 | CAWRKDTGELFF
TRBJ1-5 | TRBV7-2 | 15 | CASSLDRGLLQTQHF
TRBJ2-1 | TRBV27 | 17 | CASSLFGGRASYNEQFF
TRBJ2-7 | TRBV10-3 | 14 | CAISDGQGGREQYF
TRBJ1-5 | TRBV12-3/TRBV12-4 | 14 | CASSLMGGSQPQHF
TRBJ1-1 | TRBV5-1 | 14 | CASSLGALNTEAFF
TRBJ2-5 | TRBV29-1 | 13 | CSVDYRPGETQYF
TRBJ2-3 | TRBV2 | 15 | CASSRDRKVTDTQYF
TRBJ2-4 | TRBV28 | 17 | CASSLKPRRDTKNIQYF
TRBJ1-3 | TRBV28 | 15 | CASSSIRAAGNTIYF
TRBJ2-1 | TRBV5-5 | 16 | CASSLGVAGGRNEQFF
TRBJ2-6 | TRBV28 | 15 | CALQGGHSGANVLTF
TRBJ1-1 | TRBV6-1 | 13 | CASSDRVITEAFF
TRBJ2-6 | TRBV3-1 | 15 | CASRPGSSGANVLTF
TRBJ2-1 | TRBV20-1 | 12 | CSARYRYNEQFF
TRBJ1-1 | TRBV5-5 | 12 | CASSQLGTEAFF
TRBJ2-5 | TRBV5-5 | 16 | CASSLTGTGYQETQYF
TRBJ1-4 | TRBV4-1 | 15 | CASSVAGATNEKLFF
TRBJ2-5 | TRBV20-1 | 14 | CSARAPGYQETQYF
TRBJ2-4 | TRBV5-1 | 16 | CASSPAGGLAKNIQYF
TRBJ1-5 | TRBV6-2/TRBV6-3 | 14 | CASSPQGARQPQHF
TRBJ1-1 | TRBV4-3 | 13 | CASSQSYNTEAFF
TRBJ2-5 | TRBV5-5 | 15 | CASSQPLGQQETQYF
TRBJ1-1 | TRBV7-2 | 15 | CASDTGQGVGTEAFF
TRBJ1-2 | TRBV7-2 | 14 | CASSLRLPDNGYTF
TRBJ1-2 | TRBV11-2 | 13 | CASTLSDRGPHTF
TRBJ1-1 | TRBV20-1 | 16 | CSARRGEGRGYAEAFF
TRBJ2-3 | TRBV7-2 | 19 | CASSPRPGLAGSSTDTQYF
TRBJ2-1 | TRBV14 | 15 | CASSRKDPAYNEQFF
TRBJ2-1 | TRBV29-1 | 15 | CSVVGFSGPYNEQFF
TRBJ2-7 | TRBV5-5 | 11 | CASSLGGVRYF
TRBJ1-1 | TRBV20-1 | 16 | CSARDRRTGQNTEAFF
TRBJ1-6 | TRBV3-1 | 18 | CASSQDWAGQSYNSPLHF
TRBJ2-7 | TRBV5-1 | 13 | CASSLNVGGKQYF
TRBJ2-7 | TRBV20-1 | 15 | CSARDLGLAGYEQYF
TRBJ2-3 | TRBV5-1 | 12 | CASSKTGGAQYF
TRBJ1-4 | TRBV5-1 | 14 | CASSTTPGVEKLFF
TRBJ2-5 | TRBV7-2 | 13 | CASSPSWGETQYF
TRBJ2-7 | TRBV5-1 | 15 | CASSLDGTGTYEQYF
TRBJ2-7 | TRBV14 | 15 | CASSQDPGRSYEQYF
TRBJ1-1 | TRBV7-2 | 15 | CASSSPGNMNTEAFF
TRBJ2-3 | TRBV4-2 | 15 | CASSGLAGGTDTQYF
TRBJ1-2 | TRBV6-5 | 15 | CASSSLGGTNYGYTF
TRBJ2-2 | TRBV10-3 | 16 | CAIAPGGSGYTGELFF
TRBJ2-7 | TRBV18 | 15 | CASSPRGGSSHEQYF
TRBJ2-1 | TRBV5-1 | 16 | CASSLQPGQGYNEQFF
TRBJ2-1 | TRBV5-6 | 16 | CASSLGGVSSYNEQFF
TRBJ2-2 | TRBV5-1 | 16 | CASTLLAGGNTGELFF